This T cell receptor (beta chain) was identified during a study of blood T cells in healthy people across ages. Germline lookup yields CDR1 LGHDT and CDR2 YNNKEL (reference sequence). The CDR3 loop spans 14 amino acids. The ends were cut back, 3 bases at V and 7 bases at J, with 13 bases in the middle. Through a sample-barcoded 5' primer and a J-beta primer mix, a second PCR was run for roughly 6 to 11 cycles. From the 5' RACE reads, TCRdb called clonotypes with MiXCR, one entry per CDR3 protein. The sample holds 660,000 or so distinct CDR3 sequences; roughly 50% are singletons and the top ten take approximately 37%. The sample holds a few counts of this clonotype. Its antigen is not identified. The study, taken as a whole, reports: Donors of long life had a larger count of naive CD4+ cells and greater diversity than aged donors.

The clonotype comes from a man aged 60-69 years in good health. Input material: blood. The J gene is TRBJ2-1, the V gene TRBV3-1; D perhaps matches TRBD2 (6 bases). The CDR3 DNA sequence: TGTGCCAGCAGCCATCGGCGGGGCTTAAATGAGCAGTTCTTC. It is translated as CASSHRRGLNEQFF.